The following is a T cell receptor (beta chain) sequence with its context. These data originate in a study of T cells after yellow fever vaccination. V lost 4 bases and J 0 bases, leaving 11 bases between the germline ends. Germline assignment: CDR1 MNHEY and CDR2 SVGAGI. This CDR3 is 15 amino acids long. MiXCR, run by TCRdb on the 5' RACE reads, gives a single entry per CDR3 protein. This sample has roughly 500,000 distinct CDR3 sequences, with approximately 21% found just once. The chain is built from TRBV6-5 and TRBJ2-3; a possible D gene is TRBD1 (6 bases). The sequenced sample was PBMCs, obtained 15 days after the yellow fever booster vaccination. The TCR was taken from a man aged 25-45 years who received the YFV17D yellow fever vaccine. The CDR3 region is CASSWDITSTDTQYF. The CDR3 coding sequence is TGTGCCAGCAGTTGGGACATCACTAGCACAGATACGCAGTATTTT.